These 20 T cell receptor beta chains came from one sample sequenced in a study of cytomegalovirus exposure and HLA in healthy donors. Primers included in the PCR were 60 Vbeta and 13 Jbeta primers. Clones were sequenced by immunoSEQ multiplex PCR, and TCRdb holds only the in-frame ones, with some missing. The sample includes 170,000 or so clones, 84% of them seen just once. Input material: PBMCs. The receptor set was obtained from a boy younger than 10 in good health and CMV-seronegative.

V usage is TRBV29-1 and J usage is TRBJ1-2, with 7 bases fitting TRBD1. The V gene end was trimmed by 4 bases and the J gene end by 4 bases; junction bases not matched to a gene: 6. Germline V CDR1 and CDR2: SQVTM, ANQGSEA. The CDR3 has 13 amino acids. The DNA of the CDR3 is TGCAGCGTTGGGGGGACAGCGATCTATGGCTACACCTTC. This translates into CSVGGTAIYGYTF. The full variable domain, with the rest looked up from reference TRBV29-1 and TRBJ1-2, is SAVISQKPSRDICQRGTSLTIQCQVDSQVTMMFWYRQQPGQSLTLIATANQGSEATYESGFVIDKFPISRPNLTFSTLTVSNMSPEDSSIYLCSVGGTAIYGYTFGSGTRLTVV.

The genes are TRBV5-1 and TRBJ2-3, with 7 nucleotides matching TRBD2. The CDR3 totals 16 residues. Looked up from germline, CDR1 is SGHRS and CDR2 is YFSETQ. Trimming removed 0 bases from V and 0 bases from J; junction bases left unmatched: 4. CDR3 loop: CASSLEAGLSTDTQYF. DNA of the CDR3: TGCGCCAGCAGCTTGGAGGCGGGACTAAGCACAGATACGCAGTATTTT.

This clone was recorded only once. V is TRBV5-4 and J is TRBJ2-7; D gene uncertain. V dropped 4 bases and J dropped 5 bases, with 19 bases sitting between them. Germline V gene lookup returns CDR1 SGHNT and CDR2 YYREEE (reference sequence). CDR3 length: 15 residues. CDR3 in amino acids: CASSTPGHTNHEQYF. The CDR3 DNA reads TGTGCCAGCAGCACCCCTGGGCATACCAACCACGAGCAGTACTTC. Based on the CDR3 plus reference TRBV5-4 and TRBJ2-7, the full variable domain is ETGVTQSPTHLIKTRGQQVTLRCSSQSGHNTVSWYQQALGQGPQFIFQYYREEENGRGNFPPRFSGLQFPNYSSELNVNALELDDSALYLCASSTPGHTNHEQYFGPGTRLTVT.

This chain uses TRBV5-5 with TRBJ2-3, with D possibly being TRBD1 (7 bases). The CDR3 extends over 14 amino acids. CDR1 is SGHKS and CDR2 is YYEKEE in the germline V gene (reference sequence). Deletions cut 2 bases from V and 6 bases from J, with 13 bases between. The CDR3 DNA is TGTGCCAGCAGCTTTCTCAGGGGGAGGGATACGCAGTATTTT. Translation gives CASSFLRGRDTQYF.

The V and J genes are TRBV6-6 and TRBJ1-1; TRBD1 matches at 9 bases. The germline gives CDR1 MNHNY, CDR2 SVGAGI (reference sequence). The CDR3 is made up of 15 amino acids. The ends lost 1 base at V and 11 bases at J; junction bases unmatched: 11. CDR3 protein: CASSYWDREKDGAFF. CDR3 nucleotides: TGTGCCAGCAGTTACTGGGACAGGGAGAAGGATGGCGCTTTCTTT.

The chain recombines TRBV5-1 with TRBJ1-4; D gene unclear. Per the germline V gene, CDR1 is SGHRS and CDR2 is YFSETQ. The CDR3 consists of 14 residues. V was cut by 0 bases and J by 6 bases, with 9 bases left in between. The CDR3 sequence: CASSLDYQDEKLFF. CDR3 DNA: TGCGCCAGCAGCTTGGATTACCAGGATGAAAAACTGTTTTTT.

The rearrangement joins TRBV7-9 to TRBJ2-3, with a tentative D call TRBD2 (6 bases). This CDR3 has 16 residues. Germline V gene sequence: CDR1 SEHNR, CDR2 FQNEAQ (reference sequence). Trimming shortened V by 2 bases and J by 4 bases, and 16 bases separated the two germline ends. This CDR3 is CASSLSRREGSDTQYF. CDR3 DNA sequence: TGTGCCAGCAGCTTAAGTCGGCGGGAAGGATCAGATACGCAGTATTTT.

This chain links TRBV19 with TRBJ2-5; 11 bases map to TRBD2. V gave up 1 base and J gave up 1 base; unmatched junction bases: 2. From germline, CDR1 is LNHDA and CDR2 SQIVND (reference sequence). The CDR3 totals 16 residues. The CDR3 protein is CASSIGGTSGQETQYF. In DNA, the CDR3 is TGTGCCAGTAGTATAGGTGGGACTAGCGGCCAAGAGACCCAGTACTTC.

The chain carries TRBV30 and TRBJ2-5; 9 nucleotides line up with TRBD2. V dropped 1 base and J dropped 2; count of bases not matched to a gene: 8. Germline assignment: CDR1 GTSNPN and CDR2 SVGIG (reference sequence). This CDR3 region has 16 residues. In DNA form, the CDR3 reads TGTGCCTGGAGTGCCGGGACTAGCCTTGGGCAAGAGACCCAGTACTTC. Protein product: CAWSAGTSLGQETQYF.

The gene calls are TRBV14 and TRBJ1-1, with D uncertain. The CDR3 loop spans 13 amino acids. Per germline, CDR1 SGHDN and CDR2 FVKESK. Trimming took 1 base from V and 8 from J, leaving 11 bases between them. In nucleotides, the CDR3 is TGTGCCAGCAGCCAAGCCGCGGGTGCCGAAGCTTTCTTT. It codes for CASSQAAGAEAFF.

The chain couples TRBV11-1 to TRBJ2-3; possibly TRBD2 for D (5 bases). The CDR3 totals 16 residues. Germline CDR1 SGHAT, CDR2 FQDESV (reference sequence). The germline V and J ends were trimmed by 3 bases and 6 bases, with 19 bases remaining between them. The CDR3: CASSLSGGVMMDTQYF. Written as DNA, the CDR3 is TGTGCCAGCAGCTTGAGCGGTGGGGTGATGATGGATACGCAGTATTTT.

The J gene is TRBJ2-1, the V gene TRBV27; 11 nucleotides match TRBD2. V lost 6 bases and J lost 4; bases outside the gene matches: 8. This CDR3 has 16 residues. Germline CDR1 and CDR2: MNHEY and SMNVEV (reference sequence). The CDR3 is CASSRPLAGGYNEQFF. In DNA, the CDR3 is TGTGCCAGCAGCCGACCTCTAGCGGGAGGTTACAATGAGCAGTTCTTC.

The rearrangement uses TRBV9 and TRBJ2-7, with TRBD2 matching 8 bases. Losses at the gene ends were 3 bases for V and 6 bases for J; bases not matched to a gene: 8. The CDR3 has 14 amino acids. Germline V gene data show CDR1 as SGDLS and CDR2 as YYNGEE. CDR3: CASSGQPGTSEQYF. The CDR3 DNA reads as TGTGCCAGCAGCGGACAACCCGGGACTAGCGAGCAGTACTTC.

This clone was picked up a small number of times. The rearrangement links TRBV4-1 to TRBJ2-3; TRBD2 agrees at 8 bases. CDR1 MGHRA and CDR2 YSYEKL come from the germline V gene. The CDR3 is 15 amino acids. J was trimmed by 3 bases and V by 4 bases; bases with no gene match: 6. The CDR3 coding sequence is TGCGCCAGCAGCCGGCGGGCTAGCGGGACAGATACGCAGTATTTT. Its protein is CASSRRASGTDTQYF.

The rearrangement links TRBV7-9 to TRBJ1-2; 7 bases fit TRBD1. V shed 1 base, J shed 6 bases, and the junction held 5 bases outside the gene matches. This CDR3 comprises 14 residues. Germline CDR1 and CDR2: SEHNR and FQNEAQ (reference sequence). CDR3 sequence (DNA): TGTGCCAGCAGCTTAGGGACAGGCGGGAATGGCTACACCTTC. Its protein product is CASSLGTGGNGYTF. Filled out from reference TRBV7-9 and TRBJ1-2, the complete variable domain reads DTGVSQNPRHKITKRGQNVTFRCDPISEHNRLYWYRQTLGQGPEFLTYFQNEAQLEKSRLLSDRFSAERPKGSFSTLEIQRTEQGDSAMYLCASSLGTGGNGYTFGSGTRLTVV.

This clone was picked up one time. The J gene is TRBJ2-2, the V gene TRBV25-1; D remains unclear. Trimming pared 5 bases from V and 2 bases from J, leaving 3 bases between. The CDR3 is made up of 12 amino acids. CDR1 MGHDK and CDR2 SYGVNS come from the germline V gene. The CDR3 loop is CASSSNTGELFF. The CDR3 DNA follows: TGTGCCAGCAGTTCAAACACCGGGGAGCTGTTTTTT.

J is TRBJ2-7 and V is TRBV6-6, with TRBD1 matching 8 bases. Germline values: CDR1 MNHNY, CDR2 SVGAGI (reference sequence). The CDR3 loop spans 14 amino acids. J lost 3 bases, V lost 2 bases, and 3 bases had no gene match. The CDR3 loop reads CASSYRDRYYEQYF. CDR3 coding DNA: TGTGCCAGCAGTTACCGGGACAGGTACTACGAGCAGTACTTC.

The chain carries TRBV13 and TRBJ2-1, with 9 bases matching TRBD2. CDR3 length equals 21 residues. Germline CDR1 is PRHDT and CDR2 is FYEKMQ (reference sequence). The V segment lost 2 bases and the J segment 7 bases; nucleotides outside the gene matches: 24. In DNA form, the CDR3 reads TGTGCCAGCAGCTTATGGAGGGTCCGTCTAGCGGGACACCCGCTGGGGAATGAGCAGTTCTTC. Translating it yields CASSLWRVRLAGHPLGNEQFF.

Here the CDR3 DNA reads TGTGCCAGCAGCTTAGCTTCGGGGACAGGGTTCTACAATGAGCAGTTCTTC. Translated, it gives CASSLASGTGFYNEQFF. This sequence joins TRBV7-9 and TRBJ2-1; 9 bases fit TRBD1. Germline V gives CDR1 SEHNR, CDR2 FQNEAQ (reference sequence). CDR3 length: 17 residues. Trimming at V came to 0 bases and at J to 3 bases, leaving 6 bases not matched to a gene.

The chain uses TRBV7-9 and TRBJ2-1; D is unclear. CDR3 size: 17 residues. Trimming stripped 0 bases from V and 3 bases from J, with 15 bases between. Germline V gene data show CDR1 as SEHNR and CDR2 as FQNEAQ (reference sequence). CDR3 nucleotide sequence: TGTGCCAGCAGCTTAGCGGGTCAGACATCCGTCTACAATGAGCAGTTCTTC. It specifies CASSLAGQTSVYNEQFF.